These T cell receptor beta chains were read from a single sample in a study of CD8 T cells in Susac syndrome. Each CDR3 protein gets one entry after TCRdb re-called the immunoSEQ multiplex PCR reads with MiXCR. The sample has tens of thousands of distinct CDR3 sequences; about 94% are singletons. The material sequenced was CD8+ T cells from PBMCs. Receptors were obtained from a human donor with Susac syndrome. Both conserved end residues are part of each CDR3. Fields, in order: V gene, clone size, D gene, J gene, CDR3 protein, CDR3 DNA. The D gene is left open where the match is weak. Only part of the rows carry a size: once, few, many, or a class if the clone is expanded.

V gene: TRBV3-1; clone size: NA; D gene: NA; J gene: TRBJ1-4; CDR3 protein: CASSQQSSGEKLFF; CDR3 DNA: TGTGCCAGCAGCCAACAATCCTCTGGAGAAAAACTGTTTTTT
V gene: TRBV6-2/TRBV6-3; clone size: NA; D gene: NA; J gene: TRBJ2-7; CDR3 protein: CASTKDPSSPSYEQYF; CDR3 DNA: TGTGCCAGCACCAAGGACCCCTCGAGCCCCTCCTACGAGCAGTACTTC
V gene: TRBV7-2; clone size: NA; D gene: TRBD1; J gene: TRBJ2-7; CDR3 protein: CASSGTGKNYEQYF; CDR3 DNA: TGTGCCAGCAGTGGGACAGGGAAAAACTACGAGCAGTACTTC
V gene: TRBV20-1; clone size: NA; D gene: TRBD2; J gene: TRBJ2-7; CDR3 protein: CSAREVSGSTYEQYF; CDR3 DNA: TGCAGTGCTAGAGAAGTTAGCGGGAGTACTTACGAGCAGTACTTC
V gene: TRBV20-1; clone size: NA; D gene: NA; J gene: TRBJ2-7; CDR3 protein: CSAQYGVFLEQYF; CDR3 DNA: TGCAGTGCCCAGTACGGGGTTTTTCTCGAGCAGTACTTC
V gene: TRBV12-3/TRBV12-4; clone size: NA; D gene: NA; J gene: TRBJ1-4; CDR3 protein: CASSADRIATNEKLFF; CDR3 DNA: TGTGCCAGCAGTGCAGACAGGATTGCAACTAATGAAAAACTGTTTTTT
V gene: TRBV20-1; clone size: NA; D gene: TRBD2; J gene: TRBJ2-5; CDR3 protein: CSASKREGDETQYF; CDR3 DNA: TGCAGTGCTAGTAAGCGGGAGGGCGATGAGACCCAGTACTTC
V gene: TRBV7-2; clone size: few; D gene: NA; J gene: TRBJ2-1; CDR3 protein: CASSLGMNAQFF; CDR3 DNA: TGTGCCAGCAGCTTAGGTATGAATGCGCAGTTCTTC
V gene: TRBV19; clone size: NA; D gene: NA; J gene: TRBJ2-5; CDR3 protein: CASKEEGTQYF; CDR3 DNA: TGTGCCAGTAAGGAAGAGGGGACCCAGTACTTC
V gene: TRBV11-2; clone size: NA; D gene: NA; J gene: TRBJ2-3; CDR3 protein: CASSLDQGRPAQYF; CDR3 DNA: TGTGCCAGCAGCTTAGATCAGGGGAGACCGGCGCAGTATTTT
V gene: TRBV20-1; clone size: NA; D gene: TRBD1; J gene: TRBJ1-4; CDR3 protein: CSAPKTTGGEKLFF; CDR3 DNA: TGCAGTGCCCCAAAGACGACAGGGGGTGAAAAACTGTTTTTT
V gene: TRBV20-1; clone size: NA; D gene: NA; J gene: TRBJ2-7; CDR3 protein: CSASRLYEQYF; CDR3 DNA: TGCAGTGCTAGCCGCCTCTACGAGCAGTACTTC
V gene: TRBV12-3/TRBV12-4; clone size: NA; D gene: TRBD2; J gene: TRBJ2-7; CDR3 protein: CASSLISGPYEQYF; CDR3 DNA: TGTGCCAGCAGTTTAATTAGCGGGCCATACGAGCAGTACTTC
V gene: TRBV29-1; clone size: NA; D gene: NA; J gene: TRBJ2-1; CDR3 protein: CSVVKERVWDGLDEQFF; CDR3 DNA: TGCAGCGTTGTGAAGGAGAGGGTCTGGGACGGGTTAGATGAGCAGTTCTTC
V gene: TRBV4-2; clone size: NA; D gene: TRBD2; J gene: TRBJ2-5; CDR3 protein: CASSQDLSTVGGSQETQYF; CDR3 DNA: TGTGCCAGCAGCCAAGATCTTTCCACGGTGGGGGGGTCCCAAGAGACCCAGTACTTC
V gene: TRBV5-1; clone size: NA; D gene: NA; J gene: TRBJ2-7; CDR3 protein: CASSLGPGSYEQYF; CDR3 DNA: TGCGCCAGCAGCTTGGGTCCAGGGAGCTACGAGCAGTACTTC
V gene: TRBV4-3; clone size: NA; D gene: TRBD2; J gene: TRBJ2-7; CDR3 protein: CASSQVLAGNEQYF; CDR3 DNA: TGCGCCAGCAGCCAAGTACTAGCGGGTAACGAGCAGTACTTC
V gene: TRBV14; clone size: NA; D gene: NA; J gene: TRBJ1-2; CDR3 protein: CASSPGVTNYGYTF; CDR3 DNA: TGTGCCAGCAGCCCGGGAGTTACTAACTATGGCTACACCTTC
V gene: TRBV20-1; clone size: NA; D gene: NA; J gene: TRBJ1-3; CDR3 protein: CSARLGTGNTIYF; CDR3 DNA: TGCAGTGCTAGGCTGGGAACTGGAAACACCATATATTTT
V gene: TRBV20-1; clone size: NA; D gene: NA; J gene: TRBJ2-1; CDR3 protein: CSAHGTGNEQFF; CDR3 DNA: TGCAGTGCCCACGGTACTGGCAATGAGCAGTTCTTC
V gene: TRBV6-4; clone size: NA; D gene: TRBD2; J gene: TRBJ2-3; CDR3 protein: CASSEISGGGEDTQYF; CDR3 DNA: TGTGCCAGCAGTGAGATTAGCGGGGGGGGAGAAGATACGCAGTATTTT
V gene: TRBV30; clone size: few; D gene: NA; J gene: TRBJ2-7; CDR3 protein: CAWSVTSTYEQYF; CDR3 DNA: TGTGCCTGGAGTGTGACATCCACCTACGAGCAGTACTTC
V gene: TRBV27; clone size: NA; D gene: TRBD1; J gene: TRBJ2-2; CDR3 protein: CASRTGDSTGELFF; CDR3 DNA: TGTGCCAGCCGGACAGGGGATAGCACCGGGGAGCTGTTTTTT
V gene: TRBV10-3; clone size: NA; D gene: NA; J gene: TRBJ2-7; CDR3 protein: CAIDQGKEGEQYF; CDR3 DNA: TGTGCCATCGATCAGGGAAAAGAAGGCGAGCAGTACTTC
V gene: TRBV28; clone size: NA; D gene: NA; J gene: TRBJ2-7; CDR3 protein: CASSLSSRDTRYEQYF; CDR3 DNA: TGTGCCAGCAGTTTATCGTCTCGGGACACCCGGTACGAGCAGTACTTC
V gene: TRBV7-9; clone size: NA; D gene: TRBD1; J gene: TRBJ1-6; CDR3 protein: CASSLSGTGYNSPLHF; CDR3 DNA: TGTGCCAGCAGCTTGTCCGGGACAGGGTATAATTCACCCCTCCACTTT